This TCR beta chain appears in the sequencing data of a study of spatial heterogeneity in lung cancer. The junction had 9 bases not matched to a gene; V was cut back by 6 bases and J by 6 bases. The germline V gene has CDR1 DFQATT and CDR2 SNEGSKA (reference sequence). This CDR3 is 13 amino acids long. TCRdb analysed the 5' RACE reads with MiXCR anew, one entry per CDR3 protein. The sample yields more than 45,000 distinct CDR3 sequences, approximately 5% seen once. This clonotype showed up just a few times. The time point here: sample taken at primary tumor resection. Whole RNA obtained from tumor, nontumor lung or frozen PBMC underwent sequencing without sorting.

This TCR came from a male donor with early-stage non-small cell lung cancer. V is TRBV20-1 and J is TRBJ1-2, with 8 positions matching TRBD1. Sequencing was performed on PBMCs, taken at surgery. This CDR3 is CSAYGQGPNGYTF. The CDR3 nucleotides are TGCAGTGCCTACGGACAGGGTCCGAATGGCTACACCTTC.